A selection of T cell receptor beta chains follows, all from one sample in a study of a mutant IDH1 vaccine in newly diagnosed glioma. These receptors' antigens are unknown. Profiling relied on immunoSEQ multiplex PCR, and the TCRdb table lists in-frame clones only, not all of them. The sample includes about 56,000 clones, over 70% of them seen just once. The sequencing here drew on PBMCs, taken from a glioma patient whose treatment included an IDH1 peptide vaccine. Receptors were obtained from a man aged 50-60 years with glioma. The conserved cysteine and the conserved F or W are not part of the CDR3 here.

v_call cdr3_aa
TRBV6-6 ASRGSGTGHTDTQY
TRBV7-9 ASSPLADTQY
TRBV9 ASSVGQATNYGYT
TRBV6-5 ASSPRGSRIYEQY
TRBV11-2 ASRISGQTTNEKLF
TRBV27 ASSLYGQGHEKLF
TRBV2 ASRADRENTEAF
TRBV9 ASSVEGAVSETQY
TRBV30 AWRVRGAGKLF
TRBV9 ASSVGTLEGNEQF
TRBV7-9 ASSPGDRGRTNEKLF
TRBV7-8 ASSLDSTADQPQH
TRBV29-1 SVEEDSRSYEQY
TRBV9 ASSVEVLAGGHEQY
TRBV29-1 SVGRDRNEKLF
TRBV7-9 ASSYGRGGNTGELF
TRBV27 ASSYSQGNTEAF
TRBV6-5 ASSYSRDSYGYT
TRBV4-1 ASSQPGTGAYEQY
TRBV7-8 ASRPGGGHYEQY
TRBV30 AWSGTPNQPQH